This T cell receptor (beta chain) was identified during a study of identical twins. Healthy Caucasians provided all donations. This CDR3 has 20 amino acids. Deletions cut 5 bases from V and 0 bases from J, with 23 bases between. TCRdb called the 5' RACE reads again in MiXCR, with one record for every CDR3 protein. The table records 500,000 to 600,000 distinct CDR3 sequences, approximately 22% of them present only once. The data were also submitted as part of a second study, on T cells expressing NK-cell markers. That report adds: Cells sorted as CD3+CD56+NKG2C+, CD3+CD56+NKG2C- and CD3+CD56-NKG2C+ T cells supplied the TCR beta repertoires. Just one sequenced donor of eight was HCMV-seronegative, while seven were seropositive. Topping the CD3+CD56-NKG2C+ fraction as well were these clonotypes, in a few donors.

The receptor's source is a woman between 18 and 29 years old in good health. The chain links TRBV12-3 or TRBV12-4 to TRBJ2-6, with D possibly TRBD2 on 5 matching bases. Material: CD4+ T cells sorted from blood. The CDR3 reads CASSPSPWESRISGANVLTF. In DNA form, the CDR3 reads TGTGCCAGCAGTCCCTCGCCTTGGGAGAGTAGAATCTCTGGGGCCAACGTCCTGACTTTC.